This is a list of T cell receptor beta chains from one sample in a study of blood T cell repertoires in COVID-19. Only in-frame clones appear in the TCRdb table, and some are missing; sequencing was by immunoSEQ multiplex PCR. The table has about 59,000 clones, around 80% seen once; the top ten hold about 3%. Sequenced: peripheral blood. These receptors were obtained from a man aged 55-75 years with acute or convalescent COVID-19. The CDR3 runs from the conserved cysteine through the conserved F or W. The D gene is left open where the match is weak. Rows give clone size only sometimes, using once, few, many, or a class for an expanded clone.

d_gene: -; abundance: once; j_gene: TRBJ2-7; v_gene: TRBV4-2; CDR3aa: CASTGLSSYEQYF; CDR3nt: TGTGCCAGCACCGGGCTGTCTTCCTACGAGCAGTACTTC
d_gene: -; abundance: -; j_gene: TRBJ1-3; v_gene: TRBV5-4; CDR3aa: CASSSDPKEGTIYF; CDR3nt: TGTGCCAGCAGCTCCGACCCGAAGGAGGGCACCATATATTTT
d_gene: -; abundance: -; j_gene: TRBJ2-1; v_gene: TRBV18; CDR3aa: CASSPQGPAYNEQFF; CDR3nt: TGTGCCAGCTCACCTCAGGGTCCCGCCTACAATGAGCAGTTCTTC
d_gene: -; abundance: once; j_gene: TRBJ1-6; v_gene: TRBV3-1/TRBV3-2; CDR3aa: CASSQDWQLLNSPLHF; CDR3nt: TGTGCCAGCAGCCAAGATTGGCAGCTACTAAATTCACCCCTCCACTTT
d_gene: -; abundance: -; j_gene: TRBJ2-5; v_gene: TRBV6-5; CDR3aa: CASSFGLQETQYF; CDR3nt: TGTGCCAGCAGTTTTGGGCTACAAGAGACCCAGTACTTC
d_gene: -; abundance: -; j_gene: TRBJ1-1; v_gene: TRBV19; CDR3aa: CASSIRQITEAFF; CDR3nt: TGTGCCAGTAGTATACGACAGATCACTGAAGCTTTCTTT
d_gene: -; abundance: -; j_gene: TRBJ2-1; v_gene: TRBV2; CDR3aa: CASLYRESYNEQFF; CDR3nt: TGTGCCAGCCTCTACAGGGAATCCTACAATGAGCAGTTCTTC
d_gene: -; abundance: once; j_gene: TRBJ1-1; v_gene: TRBV7-2; CDR3aa: CASSPPGHLEAEAFF; CDR3nt: TGTGCCAGCAGCCCTCCGGGACATCTGGAGGCTGAAGCTTTCTTT
d_gene: -; abundance: -; j_gene: TRBJ2-7; v_gene: TRBV7-8; CDR3aa: CASSWGGAGTYEQYF; CDR3nt: TGTGCCAGCAGCTGGGGGGGGGCAGGAACCTACGAGCAGTACTTC
d_gene: -; abundance: -; j_gene: TRBJ1-1; v_gene: TRBV9; CDR3aa: CASSARVSTEAFF; CDR3nt: TGTGCCAGCAGCGCCAGGGTCAGCACTGAAGCTTTCTTT
d_gene: -; abundance: -; j_gene: TRBJ1-1; v_gene: TRBV5-1; CDR3aa: CASSLGGRSTEAFF; CDR3nt: TGCGCCAGCAGCTTGGGCGGCCGGAGCACTGAAGCTTTCTTT
d_gene: TRBD1; abundance: -; j_gene: TRBJ2-7; v_gene: TRBV7-8; CDR3aa: CASSPETGTYEQYF; CDR3nt: TGTGCCAGCAGTCCGGAGACAGGGACCTACGAGCAGTACTTC
d_gene: TRBD2; abundance: -; j_gene: TRBJ2-1; v_gene: TRBV6-2/TRBV6-3; CDR3aa: CASSWTSREQFF; CDR3nt: TGTGCCAGCAGTTGGACTAGCCGGGAGCAGTTCTTC
d_gene: -; abundance: -; j_gene: TRBJ1-6; v_gene: TRBV7-2; CDR3aa: CASSPPGGGVFIRPLHF; CDR3nt: TGTGCCAGCAGCCCACCCGGGGGGGGCGTATTCATAAGACCCCTCCACTTT
d_gene: -; abundance: -; j_gene: TRBJ1-1; v_gene: TRBV11-2; CDR3aa: CASSLEPVPNTEAFF; CDR3nt: TGTGCCAGCAGCTTAGAGCCGGTGCCGAACACTGAAGCTTTCTTT